The rows below give T cell receptor beta chains drawn from one sample of a study of early T cells in non-severe SARS-CoV-2 infection. TCRdb called the 5' RACE reads again in MiXCR, with one record for every CDR3 protein. The sample records about 30,000 distinct CDR3 sequences, less than 7.5% being singletons. The sample was whole blood. Source of these receptors: an adult who was a healthcare worker with PCR-confirmed SARS-CoV-2 infection or an uninfected control (not recorded which). Each CDR3 is given with its conserved first and last residue. A D gene is named only where the DNA matches it firmly. Size is omitted from some rows. Given values are once, few, many or a class for expanded clones.

CDR3 DNA: TGTGCCAGCAGCCAAGCTCATAACAGGAAAAAACAGCCCCAGCATTTT
CDR3 protein: CASSQAHNRKKQPQHF
J gene: TRBJ1-5
D gene: .
clone size: many
V gene: TRBV3-1

CDR3 DNA: TGTGCCAGTAGTATCCCGGGTGTCACCTACGAGCAGTACTTC
CDR3 protein: CASSIPGVTYEQYF
J gene: TRBJ2-7
D gene: .
clone size: .
V gene: TRBV19

CDR3 DNA: TGTGCCAGCAGTGACCGGACTGAAGCTTTCTTT
CDR3 protein: CASSDRTEAFF
J gene: TRBJ1-1
D gene: .
clone size: many
V gene: TRBV25-1

CDR3 DNA: TGTGCCAGCAGCAAACAGGGGCGCCAGGGGACCCAGTACTTC
CDR3 protein: CASSKQGRQGTQYF
J gene: TRBJ2-5
D gene: TRBD1
clone size: many
V gene: TRBV7-2

CDR3 DNA: TGTGCCAGCAGTGGACAAAACTCTGGAAACACTATATATTTT
CDR3 protein: CASSGQNSGNTIYF
J gene: TRBJ1-3
D gene: .
clone size: few
V gene: TRBV6-1

CDR3 DNA: TGTGCCAGCAGCTCTCTCGTTAGCGGGGGAGGAGATACGCAGTATTTT
CDR3 protein: CASSSLVSGGGDTQYF
J gene: TRBJ2-3
D gene: TRBD2
clone size: many
V gene: TRBV28

CDR3 DNA: TGTGCCAGCAGGCTAGCCCTCTCTGGGGCCAACGTCCTGACTTTC
CDR3 protein: CASRLALSGANVLTF
J gene: TRBJ2-6
D gene: .
clone size: many
V gene: TRBV7-2

CDR3 DNA: TGTGCCAGTAGTATGACAGGGGAAGATACGCAGTATTTT
CDR3 protein: CASSMTGEDTQYF
J gene: TRBJ2-3
D gene: TRBD1
clone size: many
V gene: TRBV19

CDR3 DNA: TGCAGCGCGGGTTGGGATGAGCAGTTCTTC
CDR3 protein: CSAGWDEQFF
J gene: TRBJ2-1
D gene: .
clone size: many
V gene: TRBV29-1

CDR3 DNA: TGCAGCGTAGACAGGGGGCTCGTCTCGAACGGCTACACCTTC
CDR3 protein: CSVDRGLVSNGYTF
J gene: TRBJ1-2
D gene: TRBD1
clone size: .
V gene: TRBV29-1

CDR3 DNA: TGCAGCGTCGGCTCGTCGGGGGCAGATACGCAGTATTTT
CDR3 protein: CSVGSSGADTQYF
J gene: TRBJ2-3
D gene: .
clone size: many
V gene: TRBV29-1

CDR3 DNA: TGTGCCAGCATTTTCCCGGGGCGGGATACGCAGTATTTT
CDR3 protein: CASIFPGRDTQYF
J gene: TRBJ2-3
D gene: .
clone size: few
V gene: TRBV28

CDR3 DNA: TGTGCCAGCAGGCCGGGACAGAGGTTCTACGAGCAGTACTTC
CDR3 protein: CASRPGQRFYEQYF
J gene: TRBJ2-7
D gene: TRBD1
clone size: many
V gene: TRBV28

CDR3 DNA: TGCGCCAGCAGCCAAGGATTCGGTCAGGTCCCCTACGAGCAGTACTTC
CDR3 protein: CASSQGFGQVPYEQYF
J gene: TRBJ2-7
D gene: .
clone size: many
V gene: TRBV4-3

CDR3 DNA: TGCAGTGCTAGTTCTAGCTTGGGGGGCTACACCTTC
CDR3 protein: CSASSSLGGYTF
J gene: TRBJ1-2
D gene: .
clone size: many
V gene: TRBV20-1

CDR3 DNA: TGTGCCAGCAGCTTTACGGAAGCTTTCTTT
CDR3 protein: CASSFTEAFF
J gene: TRBJ1-1
D gene: .
clone size: few
V gene: TRBV7-9

CDR3 DNA: TGTGCCAGCAGTTACTCGCGGGGCGTCAACAATGAGCAGTTCTTC
CDR3 protein: CASSYSRGVNNEQFF
J gene: TRBJ2-1
D gene: .
clone size: many
V gene: TRBV6-2/TRBV6-3

CDR3 DNA: TGTGCCAGCAGCTTAAACTCCCTCGATACGCAGTATTTT
CDR3 protein: CASSLNSLDTQYF
J gene: TRBJ2-3
D gene: .
clone size: many
V gene: TRBV7-9

CDR3 DNA: TGTGCCACCAGCAGAGAGGTGGGAAACTATGGCTACACCTTC
CDR3 protein: CATSREVGNYGYTF
J gene: TRBJ1-2
D gene: .
clone size: many
V gene: TRBV15

CDR3 DNA: TGTGCCATCAGGGGGACAGGGGCTAATCAGCCCCAGCATTTT
CDR3 protein: CAIRGTGANQPQHF
J gene: TRBJ1-5
D gene: TRBD1
clone size: many
V gene: TRBV10-3

CDR3 DNA: TGTGCCAGCAGTGAAGGGCGGCAGTTCTACGAGCAGTACTTC
CDR3 protein: CASSEGRQFYEQYF
J gene: TRBJ2-7
D gene: .
clone size: .
V gene: TRBV2

CDR3 DNA: TGCAGCGCACAGGGTAAGGGAGATCAGCCCCAGCATTTT
CDR3 protein: CSAQGKGDQPQHF
J gene: TRBJ1-5
D gene: .
clone size: many
V gene: TRBV29-1

CDR3 DNA: TGTGCCAGCAGTTACCCAGGGACCTACGAGCAGTACTTC
CDR3 protein: CASSYPGTYEQYF
J gene: TRBJ2-7
D gene: .
clone size: few
V gene: TRBV12-3/TRBV12-4

CDR3 DNA: TGTGCCAGCAGCCAAGATTTGGGGGGGTACGGTGAGCAGTTCTTC
CDR3 protein: CASSQDLGGYGEQFF
J gene: TRBJ2-1
D gene: TRBD2
clone size: medium-sized
V gene: TRBV4-2

CDR3 DNA: TGTGCCAGCAGCGACTCCCCCCGGGATACGCAGTATTTT
CDR3 protein: CASSDSPRDTQYF
J gene: TRBJ2-3
D gene: .
clone size: many
V gene: TRBV6-4

CDR3 DNA: TGTGCCAGCAGCTTTCTGGGACAGGGTGACTACGAGCAGTACTTC
CDR3 protein: CASSFLGQGDYEQYF
J gene: TRBJ2-7
D gene: TRBD1
clone size: .
V gene: TRBV7-6

CDR3 DNA: TGTGCCACCAGGCCAGATGTAAATGAGCAGTTCTTC
CDR3 protein: CATRPDVNEQFF
J gene: TRBJ2-1
D gene: .
clone size: many
V gene: TRBV6-6

CDR3 DNA: TGCGCCAGCAGCCTAAGACAGGGGGCAGGTAATGAGCAGTTCTTC
CDR3 protein: CASSLRQGAGNEQFF
J gene: TRBJ2-1
D gene: TRBD1
clone size: few
V gene: TRBV4-3

CDR3 DNA: TGTGCCAGCAGTTACGTGGGTACCACCGGGGAGCTGTTTTTT
CDR3 protein: CASSYVGTTGELFF
J gene: TRBJ2-2
D gene: .
clone size: many
V gene: TRBV6-5

CDR3 DNA: TGTGCCAGCTCGACCTGGGAGGACCCTTTTAGCACAGATACGCAGTATTTT
CDR3 protein: CASSTWEDPFSTDTQYF
J gene: TRBJ2-3
D gene: .
clone size: .
V gene: TRBV5-6

CDR3 DNA: TGCGCCAGCAGCTTGGATGGGGGAAACATTCAGTACTTC
CDR3 protein: CASSLDGGNIQYF
J gene: TRBJ2-4
D gene: .
clone size: few
V gene: TRBV5-1

CDR3 DNA: TGCGCCAGCAGCCACCAGACAGATACCGTTCAGTACTTC
CDR3 protein: CASSHQTDTVQYF
J gene: TRBJ2-4
D gene: .
clone size: many
V gene: TRBV4-3

CDR3 DNA: TGTGCCAGCAGTGGGGGTAGCGTACTCTACAATGAGCAGTTCTTC
CDR3 protein: CASSGGSVLYNEQFF
J gene: TRBJ2-1
D gene: .
clone size: many
V gene: TRBV7-6

CDR3 DNA: TGCGCCAGCAGCTACACCGGGACTAGCGGATACGAGCAGTACTTC
CDR3 protein: CASSYTGTSGYEQYF
J gene: TRBJ2-7
D gene: TRBD2
clone size: many
V gene: TRBV5-1

CDR3 DNA: TGTGCCTGGAGTGTACTAGGTCTGAACTCCGAGCAGTTCTTC
CDR3 protein: CAWSVLGLNSEQFF
J gene: TRBJ2-1
D gene: .
clone size: many
V gene: TRBV30

CDR3 DNA: TGCAGCGTCGGAACAGGGTTCGCTGAAGCTTTCTTT
CDR3 protein: CSVGTGFAEAFF
J gene: TRBJ1-1
D gene: .
clone size: few
V gene: TRBV29-1

CDR3 DNA: TGCAGCGTTGGAAGGCTCTTGGGCACTGAAGCTTTCTTT
CDR3 protein: CSVGRLLGTEAFF
J gene: TRBJ1-1
D gene: .
clone size: few
V gene: TRBV29-1

CDR3 DNA: TGCGCCAGCAGCTTGTTGGACGGCAATCAGCCCCAGCATTTT
CDR3 protein: CASSLLDGNQPQHF
J gene: TRBJ1-5
D gene: .
clone size: many
V gene: TRBV5-1

CDR3 DNA: TGTGCCAACACGGAAATCTCTGGAAACACCATATATTTT
CDR3 protein: CANTEISGNTIYF
J gene: TRBJ1-3
D gene: .
clone size: many
V gene: TRBV12-3/TRBV12-4

CDR3 DNA: TGTGCCAGCAGCTTAGTCTGGGGGACAGATACGCAGTATTTT
CDR3 protein: CASSLVWGTDTQYF
J gene: TRBJ2-3
D gene: .
clone size: .
V gene: TRBV7-2

CDR3 DNA: TGTGCCAGCAGCTTGGACCCAGAAGAGACCCAGTACTTC
CDR3 protein: CASSLDPEETQYF
J gene: TRBJ2-5
D gene: .
clone size: .
V gene: TRBV5-4

CDR3 DNA: TGTGCCTCTCAAGGGGGCTTCTACAATGAGCAGTTCTTC
CDR3 protein: CASQGGFYNEQFF
J gene: TRBJ2-1
D gene: TRBD1
clone size: many
V gene: TRBV2

CDR3 DNA: TGTGCCAGCAGTTTGAGGTCGTTCCCGATGGTGTACTTC
CDR3 protein: CASSLRSFPMVYF
J gene: TRBJ2-7
D gene: .
clone size: many
V gene: TRBV27

CDR3 DNA: TGTGCTAGCAGCTTGAGCACAGGCAATGAGCAGTTCTTC
CDR3 protein: CASSLSTGNEQFF
J gene: TRBJ2-1
D gene: .
clone size: .
V gene: TRBV7-7

CDR3 DNA: TGCGCCAGCAGTGTAACTAGCGGGAGCACAGATACGCAGTATTTT
CDR3 protein: CASSVTSGSTDTQYF
J gene: TRBJ2-3
D gene: TRBD2
clone size: many
V gene: TRBV10-1

CDR3 DNA: TGTGCCAGCAGGGTTGGGCAGTCCACAGATACGCAGTATTTT
CDR3 protein: CASRVGQSTDTQYF
J gene: TRBJ2-3
D gene: .
clone size: few
V gene: TRBV2